This entry features one T cell receptor (beta chain) sequence. The data were obtained in a study of blood T cell repertoires in COVID-19. Study details: Collection of acute and convalescent COVID-19 samples took place in the United States, Italy and Spain.

Original methodology: How many nucleated cells were present was estimated from reference gene primer amplification. The data were produced by immunoSEQ multiplex PCR, yet TCRdb's version contains in-frame clones alone and is incomplete. The V and J calls and the clone size are those of that table, but D and trimming were determined from the DNA. Of under 50,000 clones in the sample, 92% were seen once. V was clipped by 5 bases and J by 4 bases, with 15 bases between them. CDR3 length equals 14 residues. Germline loops: CDR1 SGHRS, CDR2 YFSETQ. The receptor was isolated from a human donor in a cohort sampled during active COVID-19. V is TRBV5-1 and J is TRBJ2-5, with D possibly being TRBD2 (7 bases). Material: peripheral blood. Here the CDR3 DNA reads TGCGCCAGCAGGAGGGGGGGCCGCTTAGAGACCCAGTACTTC. This encodes CASRRGGRLETQYF.